What follows is one TCR beta chain and its context. The sample comes from a study of blood T cell repertoires in COVID-19. Study at large: Sites across the United States, Italy and Spain contributed samples from acute and convalescent COVID-19.

Repertoires were generated with immunoSEQ multiplex PCR, while TCRdb's copy carries only in-frame clones and drops some. This repertoire shows a few hundred thousand clones, around 90% found once; its top ten account for over 2.5%. This CDR3 spans 18 amino acids. The germline V gene encodes CDR1 MNHEY and CDR2 SMNVEV (reference sequence). The J segment lost 1 base and the V segment lost 3 bases, leaving 7 bases of the junction unmatched. The rearrangement links TRBV27 to TRBJ2-7, with TRBD2 matching over 15 bases. Sample: peripheral blood. This TCR derives from a human donor in a cohort sampled during active COVID-19. CDR3 in DNA: TGTGCCAGCAGTTTGAGGACTAGCGGGAGGGCCAGATCCTACGAGCAGTACTTC. Its translation is CASSLRTSGRARSYEQYF.